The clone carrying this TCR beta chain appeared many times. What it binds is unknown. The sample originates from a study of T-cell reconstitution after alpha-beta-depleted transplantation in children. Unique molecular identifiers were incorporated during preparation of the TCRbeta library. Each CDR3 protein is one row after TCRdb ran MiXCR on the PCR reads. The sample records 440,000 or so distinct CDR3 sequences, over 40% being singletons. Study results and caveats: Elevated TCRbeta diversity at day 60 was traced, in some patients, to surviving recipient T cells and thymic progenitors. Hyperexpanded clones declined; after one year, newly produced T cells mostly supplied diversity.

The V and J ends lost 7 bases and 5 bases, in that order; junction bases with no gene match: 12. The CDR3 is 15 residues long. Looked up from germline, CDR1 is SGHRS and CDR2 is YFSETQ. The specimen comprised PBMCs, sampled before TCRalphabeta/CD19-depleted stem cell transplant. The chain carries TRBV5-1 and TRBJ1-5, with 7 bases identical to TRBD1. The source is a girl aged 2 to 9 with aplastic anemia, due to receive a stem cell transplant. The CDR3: CASSREGAKDQPQHF. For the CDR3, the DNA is TGCGCCAGCTCCAGGGAGGGGGCTAAAGATCAGCCCCAGCATTTT.